This T cell receptor (beta chain) comes out of a study of sequential checkpoint blockade in melanoma. Study overall: Maintenance nivolumab came after either treatment sequence. Study results and caveats: T-cell fraction and clonality followed PD-L1 and CD8+ counts, not mutational load. For nivolumab-first patients, baseline tumor clonality was associated with response.

TCRdb keeps only in-frame clones here, not all; method: immunoSEQ multiplex PCR. This sample yields several thousand clones, of which roughly two fifths are seen a single time; approximately 9.4% belongs to the top ten. Treatment meaning: randomized to nivolumab then ipilimumab (arm A) or the reverse (arm B). None of the patients previously received DNA-damaging chemotherapy. Germline assignment: CDR1 SQVTM and CDR2 ANQGSEA. CDR3 length equals 16 residues. V lost 0 bases and J lost 0, with 15 bases in between. Concerning this clone: Its cognate antigen is unknown.

This chain connects TRBV29-1 to TRBJ2-7; D is undetermined. The sequences come from tumor tissue (inferred from file names), collected from a patient given nivolumab and ipilimumab in sequence. The clonotype comes from a human donor with melanoma. The CDR3 DNA follows: TGCAGCGTTGAAGATGTTGGCGGCATAAGCTCCTACGAGCAGTACTTC. The encoded protein is CSVEDVGGISSYEQYF.